This T cell receptor beta chain was found in a study of post-analysis software for immune sequencing data. Sequencing libraries made from TCR beta cDNA carried unique molecular identifiers. TCRdb independently ran MiXCR on the PCR reads; one entry per CDR3 protein. The repertoire holds approximately 690,000 distinct CDR3 sequences, about 60% seen once, with around 11% in the top ten. The study, taken as a whole, reports: A handful of TRBV segments were significantly more frequent in patients than in controls. TRBV5-6, TRBV5-1 and TRBV20-1 were among these segments.

This clonotype was picked up one time. What it recognizes is unknown. The CDR3 covers 19 residues. V shed 4 bases and J shed 0 bases, with 20 bases lying between them. Germline V gene sequence: CDR1 SGHRS, CDR2 YFSETQ. The TCR comes from a girl aged 2 to 10 with multiple sclerosis. The specimen sequenced was blood. V usage is TRBV5-1 and J usage is TRBJ2-6; no reliable D call. CDR3: CASSGETKTLSSGANVLTF. CDR3 coding DNA: TGCGCCAGCAGCGGAGAGACCAAAACACTTAGCTCTGGGGCCAACGTCCTGACTTTC.